This T cell receptor beta chain was documented in a study of blood T cell repertoires in COVID-19 (dated by TCRdb to about 2020). With regard to the full study: Collaborator samples came from the United States, Italy and Spain and covered acute and convalescent phases of COVID-19. The repertoires were released in a freely available public database meant as a resource for research on the immune response to SARS-CoV-2. Subjects who had been exposed to COVID-19, were actively infected with it, or had recovered from it provided the deeply sampled blood TCRbeta repertoires that made up the dataset. Sample metadata almost always included a de-identified subject ID, COVID-19 status, age in years and sex. The samples were drawn from the first 160 participants of the ongoing ImmuneRACE study and from over a thousand subjects provided by 6 global collaborators. Where available, HLA class I and class II types were obtained from metadata supplied by the sample provider rather than from assay-based typing. The material from the prospective study consisted of cDNA or gDNA derived from T cells, B-cell-depleted T cells, or PBMCs. General study outcomes and caveats: Clinical and demographic metadata were provided uncurated, with the amount varying by source and participant.

The immunoSEQ Assay, a bias-controlled multiplex PCR, was used to amplify TCRbeta CDR3 regions from genomic DNA. Per the original workflow: Nucleated cell counts per sample were estimated from amplification of reference gene primers within the assay. Sequence reads were collapsed and filtered to measure the absolute abundance of every unique TCRbeta CDR3 rearrangement. For each sample, productive Simpson clonality was calculated as the square root of Simpson's diversity index across productive rearrangements. Held by TCRdb, this immuneACCESS table contains in-frame sequences only and omits some clones. Under half of the omission traces to an unresolved V gene where checked; the cause of the rest is unknown. The D gene and trimming were derived from the DNA, and the V and J assignments and clone size from that table. Recorded for this sample are about 230,000 clones; less than 85% of them occurred a single time. The top ten constitute 2.6% of the sample.

Collaborating institutions collected whole blood in K2EDTA tubes following their own protocols. For TCRbeta analysis, collaborator samples were shipped as frozen whole blood, as isolated PBMCs, or as DNA extracted from either sample type. With regard to this clone: There is no known antigen for this receptor. No per-base quality is available; no much larger clone lies one base away.

Trimming accounts for 5 bases at V and 4 bases at J, while the number of junction bases matched to no gene is 6. From the germline V gene (reference sequence), CDR1 is LNHDA and CDR2 is SQIVND. From cysteine to phenylalanine, the CDR3 is 14 amino acids long. Only the CDR3 DNA stays, 42 bases, in frame from base 1. Recombination linked TRBV19 to TRBJ1-1; 8 central nucleotides agree with TRBD1. The sample taken for sequencing was peripheral blood. The sequence was obtained from a woman in her 70s with active or convalescent COVID-19. The DNA is TGTGCCAGTAGTCTGACAGGGGTGGGCACTGAAGCTTTCTTT. This translates into CASSLTGVGTEAFF.